Each of the 15 T cell receptor beta chains below was sequenced from the same sample in a study of T cell repertoires in urothelial bladder cancer. Clones were sequenced by immunoSEQ multiplex PCR, and TCRdb holds only the in-frame ones, with some missing. The sample consists of under 15,000 clones, 66% of them appearing once. The sample consisted of tumor-infiltrating cells from bladder cancer. These receptors came from a human donor with urothelial carcinoma.

The CDR3 protein is CASSIFGTGQETQYF. The CDR3 DNA sequence: TGTGCCAGTAGTATATTCGGGACAGGGCAAGAGACCCAGTACTTC. The rearrangement uses TRBV19 and TRBJ2-5, with 9 bases identical to TRBD1. The germline V gene has CDR1 LNHDA and CDR2 SQIVND (reference sequence). The V gene end was trimmed by 2 bases and the J gene end by 2 bases; junction bases not matched to a gene: 3. The CDR3 totals 15 residues.

About this clone itself: This sample also contains other DNA sequences that code for the same CDR3. The chain is built from TRBV20-1 and TRBJ1-2; D may be TRBD1 (5 bases). The CDR3 runs to 10 residues. Trimming left V 6 bases short and J 8 bases short, with 10 bases between. Germline V gene sequence: CDR1 DFQATT, CDR2 SNEGSKA (reference sequence). CDR3: CSANTGGYTF. CDR3 in DNA: TGCAGTGCCAACACAGGAGGCTACACCTTC.

In this sample, this clone turned up a few times. The chain combines TRBV25-1 with TRBJ2-2; the D is unclear. The CDR3 length is 14 residues. Germline-derived CDR1 and CDR2 are MGHDK and SYGVNS. The V and J ends lost 4 bases and 5 bases respectively, with 11 bases between them. CDR3 loop: CASSGVLGTGELFF. CDR3 DNA sequence: TGTGCCAGCAGTGGGGTATTAGGGACCGGGGAGCTGTTTTTT. The full variable domain, with the rest looked up from reference TRBV25-1 and TRBJ2-2, is EADIYQTPRYLVIGTGKKITLECSQTMGHDKMYWYQQDPGMELHLIHYSYGVNSTEKGDLSSESTVSRIRTEHFPLTLESARPSHTSQYLCASSGVLGTGELFFGEGSRLTVL.

The V gene is TRBV6-5, the J gene TRBJ1-2; D unclear. The V gene's germline CDR1 is MNHEY and CDR2 SVGAGI. The CDR3 runs 14 residues. The V and J ends lost 5 bases and 1 base respectively, with 11 bases between them. The CDR3 region has the DNA TGTGCCAGCAGTCGGGAAAGGAATAACTATGGCTACACCTTC. Translation gives CASSRERNNYGYTF.

The table lists this clone with a count of one. CDR3 region: CASSPSGGGGEQFF. CDR3 coding DNA: TGTGCCAGCAGCCCCAGCGGAGGAGGGGGTGAGCAGTTCTTC. The chain couples TRBV7-2 to TRBJ2-1, with D perhaps TRBD1 or TRBD2 (6 bases each). The germline V gene encodes CDR1 SGHTA and CDR2 FQGNSA. CDR3 size: 14 residues. Trimming pared 5 bases from V and 9 bases from J, leaving 17 bases between.

This chain uses TRBV7-2 with TRBJ1-4; 8 bases agree with TRBD1. V was pared by 2 bases and J by 8 bases, with 7 bases of the junction left unmatched. Germline V gene data show CDR1 as SGHTA and CDR2 as FQGNSA. CDR3 length: 15 amino acids. DNA for the CDR3: TGTGCCAGCAGCTTAACTACAGGGGGAGGCGAAAAACTGTTTTTT. Encoded protein: CASSLTTGGGEKLFF.

By share of the sample, this clone is medium-sized (0.01 to 0.1%). V and J are TRBV7-2 and TRBJ2-3; possible D gene TRBD2, 5 bases. Germline-derived CDR1 and CDR2 are SGHTA and FQGNSA. This CDR3 has 16 amino acids. V dropped 0 bases and J dropped 0 bases, with 10 bases sitting between them. CDR3 sequence reads: CASSLARTPSTDTQYF. CDR3 nucleotide sequence: TGTGCCAGCAGCTTAGCGAGGACTCCTAGCACAGATACGCAGTATTTT.

The V and J genes are TRBV2 and TRBJ1-2; weak D call: TRBD1 (5 bases). CDR1 is SNHLY, CDR2 FYNNEI, per germline. CDR3 length: 14 amino acids. Trimming removed 8 bases at V and 4 bases at J, with 17 bases between. The CDR3 DNA sequence: TGTGCCAGCGGGACTCGACAGCCTCCCTATGGCTACACCTTC. Translation gives CASGTRQPPYGYTF. The full variable domain, in which reference TRBV2 and TRBJ1-2 provide the parts outside the CDR3, is EPEVTQTPSHQVTQMGQEVILRCVPISNHLYFYWYRQILGQKVEFLVSFYNNEISEKSEIFDDQFSVERPDGSNFTLKIRSTKLEDSAMYFCASGTRQPPYGYTFGSGTRLTVV.

The chain uses TRBV6-5 and TRBJ2-4; the match to TRBD1 covers 7 bases. CDR3 length: 15 residues. Losses at the gene ends were 6 bases for V and 1 base for J; bases not matched to a gene: 6. CDR1 and CDR2 from the germline V gene are MNHEY and SVGAGI. Written as DNA, the CDR3 is TGTGCCAGCAGATCACAGGGGATGGCCAAAAACATTCAGTACTTC. Encoded protein: CASRSQGMAKNIQYF.

The V and J genes are TRBV2 and TRBJ2-2; a possible D gene is TRBD2 (6 bases). Germline-derived CDR1 and CDR2 are SNHLY and FYNNEI. The CDR3 contains 14 residues. Trimming shortened V by 6 bases and J by 4 bases, and 12 bases separated the two germline ends. The CDR3 reads CASRPDYSTGELFF. CDR3 DNA: TGTGCCAGCAGGCCGGACTACTCCACCGGGGAGCTGTTTTTT. The full variable domain, its missing parts supplied by reference TRBV2 and TRBJ2-2, is EPEVTQTPSHQVTQMGQEVILRCVPISNHLYFYWYRQILGQKVEFLVSFYNNEISEKSEIFDDQFSVERPDGSNFTLKIRSTKLEDSAMYFCASRPDYSTGELFFGEGSRLTVL.

The chain recombines TRBV19 with TRBJ2-2; D is possibly TRBD1 or TRBD2 (5 bases each). The V and J ends lost 5 bases and 7 bases respectively, with 11 bases between them. Looked up from germline, CDR1 is LNHDA and CDR2 is SQIVND (reference sequence). This CDR3 has 13 residues. The CDR3 spells CASSGTYGGELFF. The CDR3 DNA sequence: TGTGCCAGTAGTGGGACGTACGGCGGGGAGCTGTTTTTT.

This clone was seen only a few times. The rearrangement links TRBV19 to TRBJ2-3, with TRBD2 matching over 7 bases. This CDR3 has 13 amino acids. The junction had 3 bases not matched to a gene; V was cut back by 3 bases and J by 6 bases. In germline, CDR1 is LNHDA, CDR2 SQIVND (reference sequence). The CDR3 DNA reads TGTGCCAGTAGTATCCAGGGAGGGGATACGCAGTATTTT. This sequence encodes CASSIQGGDTQYF.

The chain employs TRBV9 and TRBJ1-1; possible D gene TRBD1, 5 bases. V was trimmed by 4 bases and J by 5 bases, leaving 12 bases between them. The V gene's germline CDR1 is SGDLS and CDR2 YYNGEE. This CDR3 spans 13 amino acids. The CDR3 loop reads CASSKTGGTEAFF. CDR3 nucleotide sequence: TGTGCCAGCAGCAAAACAGGAGGTACTGAAGCTTTCTTT.

The chain couples TRBV25-1 to TRBJ2-4; 8 bases align to TRBD2. Germline V gene lookup returns CDR1 MGHDK and CDR2 SYGVNS. CDR3 length: 14 residues. V shed 4 bases, J shed 1 base, and the junction held 0 bases outside the gene matches. CDR3 loop: CASSGGGAKNIQYF. CDR3 DNA: TGTGCCAGCAGTGGCGGGGGGGCCAAAAACATTCAGTACTTC.

The rearrangement joins TRBV29-1 to TRBJ1-2, with D perhaps matching TRBD1 (5 bases). Germline assignment: CDR1 SQVTM and CDR2 ANQGSEA. V gave up 6 bases and J gave up 4 bases, with 15 bases separating them. This CDR3 is built from 13 residues. The DNA for the CDR3 is TGCAGCGTAGCTACCCGGGACGGCTATGGCTACACCTTC. Its translation is CSVATRDGYGYTF.